This T cell receptor (beta chain) emerged from a study of OX40 agonist ivuxolimab in advanced cancers. Overall study: Patients receiving dose escalation had hepatocellular carcinoma, melanoma, renal cell or head and neck cancer. Those enrolled were approximately 87% male, with a mean age of roughly 60 years and ages from about 20 to 85.

The sampling schedule covered blood at baseline, cycle 4 day 1, and cycle 7 day 1. V lost 6 bases, J lost 2 bases, and 8 bases lay in between. Per germline, CDR1 SGHTA and CDR2 FQGNSA. The CDR3 extends over 13 amino acids. Some clones are missing from TCRdb's copy, which holds only in-frame ones; the method was immunoSEQ multiplex PCR. The data contain some 80,000 clones, roughly 85% of them seen just once; the ten biggest clones take up approximately 2.3%. This clone was seen once. Within the sample, other DNA sequences also encode this same CDR3. Sequencing used CD4+ or CD8+ T cells sorted from blood, obtained in a trial of the OX40 agonist ivuxolimab. The chain employs TRBV7-2 and TRBJ2-4; the D is unclear. This clonotype was sampled from an adult with an advanced solid tumor such as melanoma, head and neck, liver or kidney cancer. The CDR3 region is CASSPPSKNIQYF. CDR3 DNA: TGTGCCAGCAGTCCTCCTTCCAAAAACATTCAGTACTTC.